The 18 T cell receptor beta chains in this list originate from one sample, sequenced in a study of PD-1 blockade in classical Hodgkin lymphoma. Data came from immunoSEQ multiplex PCR; TCRdb stores just in-frame clones and leaves some out. Of 15,000 or so clones in the sample, less than 70% are singletons; the top ten hold about 11%. All patients experienced relapse after autologous stem cell transplantation, and brentuximab vedotin exposure was variable. Sequencing was performed on peripheral blood mononuclear cells (PBMCs), taken at baseline. Receptors were obtained from a human donor with classical Hodgkin lymphoma.

This clone has a handful of counts. The chain links TRBV7-9 to TRBJ1-2; no definite D call. The germline V and J ends were trimmed by 5 bases and 8 bases, with 12 bases remaining between them. CDR1 SEHNR and CDR2 FQNEAQ come from the germline V gene (reference sequence). This CDR3 is built from 12 residues. CDR3 residues: CASSIPDRGYTF. The CDR3 DNA is TGTGCCAGCAGCATCCCGGACCGGGGCTACACCTTC. The entire variable domain, with the rest obtained from reference TRBV7-9 and TRBJ1-2, is as follows: DTGVSQNPRHKITKRGQNVTFRCDPISEHNRLYWYRQTLGQGPEFLTYFQNEAQLEKSRLLSDRFSAERPKGSFSTLEIQRTEQGDSAMYLCASSIPDRGYTFGSGTRLTVV.

This chain connects TRBV13 to TRBJ2-3; TRBD2 agrees at 9 bases. The CDR3 contains 17 residues. Trimming cost V 6 bases and J 1 base; bases outside gene matches: 11. Germline assignment: CDR1 PRHDT and CDR2 FYEKMQ (reference sequence). The CDR3 region has the DNA TGTGCCAGCAGTTCCGCCCCGGTAGCGGGAGGCACAGATACGCAGTATTTT. Amino acid sequence: CASSSAPVAGGTDTQYF.

The rearrangement uses TRBV15 and TRBJ2-1; D possibly matches TRBD1 or TRBD2 (5 bases each). Per the germline V gene, CDR1 is LNHNV and CDR2 is YYDKDF (reference sequence). V gave up 3 bases and J gave up 2 bases, with 14 bases separating them. The CDR3 covers 16 residues. The CDR3 DNA is TGTGCCACCAGCAGTCACGGGACCGCTACCTACAATGAGCAGTTCTTC. It encodes CATSSHGTATYNEQFF.

This clone was counted once. This sequence joins TRBV30 and TRBJ2-3, with TRBD2 matching 8 bases. CDR3 length: 14 amino acids. The V segment lost 0 bases and the J segment 5 bases; nucleotides outside the gene matches: 4. The germline V gene has CDR1 GTSNPN and CDR2 SVGIG (reference sequence). CDR3: CAWSVGAGGDTQYF. CDR3 in DNA: TGTGCCTGGAGTGTAGGTGCGGGAGGAGATACGCAGTATTTT.

A single count supports this clone. The V and J genes are TRBV5-6 and TRBJ1-2; D is unresolved. The ends were cut back, 4 bases at V and 8 bases at J, with 15 bases in the middle. Per germline, CDR1 SGHDT and CDR2 YYEEEE. This CDR3 region has 13 residues. CDR3 in amino acids: CASSLMGPRGYTF. The CDR3 DNA is TGTGCCAGCAGCCTGATGGGCCCGAGGGGCTACACCTTC.

The chain links TRBV19 to TRBJ2-7, with TRBD1 matching 9 bases. This CDR3 region has 14 residues. In germline, CDR1 is LNHDA, CDR2 SQIVND (reference sequence). J gave up 2 bases and V 9 bases, and 8 bases lay outside the gene matches. The CDR3, as DNA: TGTGCCAGCCAAGCGGGACAGGGCGCCTACGAGCAGTACTTC. This gives the protein CASQAGQGAYEQYF.

The genes are TRBV5-4 and TRBJ1-1; 8 positions agree with TRBD1. The CDR3 extends over 12 amino acids. From germline, CDR1 is SGHNT and CDR2 YYREEE (reference sequence). V was pared by 4 bases and J by 7 bases, with 3 bases of the junction left unmatched. For the CDR3, the DNA is TGTGCCAGCAGCCCCGGGACAGGTGAAGCTTTCTTT. Translating gives CASSPGTGEAFF. Variable domain in full (rest from reference TRBV5-4 and TRBJ1-1): ETGVTQSPTHLIKTRGQQVTLRCSSQSGHNTVSWYQQALGQGPQFIFQYYREEENGRGNFPPRFSGLQFPNYSSELNVNALELDDSALYLCASSPGTGEAFFGQGTRLTVV.

The genes are TRBV5-5 and TRBJ2-1; TRBD2 matches 9 bases. CDR3 size: 15 residues. The V and J ends lost 2 bases and 4 bases, in that order; junction bases with no gene match: 4. Germline lookup yields CDR1 SGHKS and CDR2 YYEKEE (reference sequence). CDR3 nucleotide sequence: TGTGCCAGCAGCTTAGCGGGAGGCCTTTACAATGAGCAGTTCTTC. Translated, it gives CASSLAGGLYNEQFF.

V is TRBV7-9 and J is TRBJ2-1; TRBD1 agrees at 8 bases. The CDR3 loop spans 16 amino acids. The V segment lost 4 bases and the J segment 2 bases; nucleotides outside the gene matches: 7. Looked up from germline, CDR1 is SEHNR and CDR2 is FQNEAQ (reference sequence). CDR3 amino acids: CASSSRTGRTYNEQFF. DNA of the CDR3: TGTGCCAGCAGCTCGAGGACAGGGAGGACCTACAATGAGCAGTTCTTC.

The CDR3 loop reads CATRDSRPFGQYF. For the CDR3, the DNA is TGTGCCACCCGGGACAGCCGACCCTTTGGGCAGTACTTC. This chain joins TRBV6-5 and TRBJ2-7; 7 bases agree with TRBD1. The CDR3 contains 13 residues. V shed 10 bases and J 9 bases; nucleotides not matched to a gene: 15. Germline V CDR1 and CDR2: MNHEY, SVGAGI.

This sequence joins TRBV7-9 and TRBJ2-3; 13 bases fit TRBD2. The CDR3 contains 17 residues. The junction had 2 bases not matched to a gene; V was cut back by 2 bases and J by 0 bases. CDR1 and CDR2 (germline): SEHNR, FQNEAQ (reference sequence). The CDR3 sequence is CASSLTSGRGSTDTQYF. CDR3 in DNA: TGTGCCAGCAGCTTAACTAGCGGGAGGGGTAGCACAGATACGCAGTATTTT.

V usage is TRBV7-9 and J usage is TRBJ2-7; D remains unclear. V lost 5 bases and J lost 5, with 13 bases in between. CDR1 and CDR2 (germline): SEHNR, FQNEAQ (reference sequence). The CDR3 contains 13 residues. The CDR3 is CASSTMGNHEQYF. The CDR3 DNA follows: TGTGCCAGCAGCACAATGGGGAACCACGAGCAGTACTTC.

This chain connects TRBV28 to TRBJ2-1; 8 bases map to TRBD2. V lost 7 bases, J lost 8 bases, and 7 bases stayed unmatched. Germline V gene data show CDR1 as MDHEN and CDR2 as SYDVKM. The CDR3 runs to 13 residues. The DNA for the CDR3 is TGTGCCAGCACCGGACTAGCCCATCATGAGCAGTTCTTC. Its translation: CASTGLAHHEQFF.

The chain links TRBV7-8 to TRBJ2-1; TRBD2 might be the D (6 bases). Germline CDR1 and CDR2: SGHVS and FQNEAQ. The length of the CDR3 is 19 residues. Trimming shortened V by 5 bases and J by 2 bases, and 25 bases separated the two germline ends. CDR3 sequence reads: CASSLSRGGAERPYNEQFF. The DNA of the CDR3 is TGTGCCAGCAGCCTATCGAGAGGAGGGGCCGAACGACCCTACAATGAGCAGTTCTTC.

The chain links TRBV6-5 to TRBJ1-5; D is ambiguous. Germline V lookup: CDR1 MNHEY, CDR2 SVGAGI. This CDR3 has 14 residues. The germline V and J ends were trimmed by 6 bases and 7 bases, with 16 bases remaining between them. The CDR3 is CASRPTQTGQPQHF. For the CDR3, the DNA is TGTGCCAGCAGACCCACACAGACGGGGCAGCCCCAGCATTTT.

The V call is TRBV6-5, the J call TRBJ2-1; 10 bases fit TRBD2. The CDR3 covers 15 residues. Trimming took 4 bases from V and 9 from J; bases not matched to a gene: 9. CDR1 and CDR2 from the germline V gene are MNHEY and SVGAGI. CDR3 in DNA: TGTGCCAGCAGTTCACCAGCGGGAGGGCCTGGTGAGCAGTTCTTC. As protein: CASSSPAGGPGEQFF.

This sequence joins TRBV10-3 and TRBJ1-1, with D uncertain. Per germline, CDR1 ENHRY and CDR2 SYGVKD. Between the trimmed V and J ends, which lost 2 bases and 4 bases, there was a span of 14 bases. This CDR3 is built from 15 residues. The CDR3 coding sequence is TGTGCCATCAGTGAGGGGAAACGTTTGGGCACTGAAGCTTTCTTT. The encoded protein is CAISEGKRLGTEAFF.

As DNA, the CDR3 is TGTGCCACCAGCAGAGTCCTAGCGGGGGTTACTAGCACAGATACGCAGTATTTT. Its protein is CATSRVLAGVTSTDTQYF. This sequence joins TRBV15 and TRBJ2-3, with 10 bases identical to TRBD2. This CDR3 spans 18 amino acids. Germline-derived CDR1 and CDR2 are LNHNV and YYDKDF (reference sequence). After removal of 1 base from V and 0 bases from J, the junction contained 7 bases not matched to a gene.